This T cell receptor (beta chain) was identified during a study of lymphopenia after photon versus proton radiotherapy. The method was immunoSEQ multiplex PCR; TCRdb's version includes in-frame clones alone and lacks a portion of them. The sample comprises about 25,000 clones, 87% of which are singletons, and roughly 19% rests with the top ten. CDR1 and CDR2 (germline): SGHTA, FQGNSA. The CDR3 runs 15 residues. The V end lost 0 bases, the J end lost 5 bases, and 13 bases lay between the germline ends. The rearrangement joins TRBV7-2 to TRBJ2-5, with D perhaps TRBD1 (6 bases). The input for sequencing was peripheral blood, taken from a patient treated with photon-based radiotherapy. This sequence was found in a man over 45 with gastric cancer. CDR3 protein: CASSLAGRGGETQYF. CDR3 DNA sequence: TGTGCCAGCAGCTTAGCTGGCAGGGGCGGTGAGACCCAGTACTTC. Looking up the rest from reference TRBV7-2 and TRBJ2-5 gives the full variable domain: GAGVSQSPSNKVTEKGKDVELRCDPISGHTALYWYRQSLGQGLEFLIYFQGNSAPDKSGLPSDRFSAERTGGSVSTLTIQRTQQEDSAVYLCASSLAGRGGETQYFGPGTRLLVL.